This is a list of T cell receptor beta chains from one sample in a study of blood T cell repertoires in COVID-19. The method was immunoSEQ multiplex PCR; TCRdb's version includes in-frame clones alone and lacks a portion of them. The table lists around 200,000 clones, about 87% of them singletons. Sequenced input: peripheral blood. The receptor source for this set is a woman in her late teens or twenties who had recovered from COVID-19. The CDR3 runs from the conserved cysteine through the conserved F or W. A D gene is named only where the DNA matches it firmly. Clone size is not always given. Where it is, it says once, few, many or a class for expanded clones.

>once|-|TRBV2|TRBJ1-4
CASSGSRQTNEKLFF
TGTGCCAGCAGTGGGTCGAGGCAAACTAATGAAAAACTGTTTTTT
>-|-|TRBV7-9|TRBJ1-3
CASSSGAGSLAGNTIYF
TGTGCCAGCAGCTCCGGGGCGGGGAGCCTGGCTGGAAACACCATATATTTT
>-|-|TRBV6-2/TRBV6-3|TRBJ2-3
CASSPASGRTDTQYF
TGTGCCAGCAGCCCTGCGAGCGGCCGCACAGATACGCAGTATTTT
>-|TRBD1|TRBV19|TRBJ1-5
CASRQTGGLLSSSNQPQHF
TGTGCCAGTAGACAAACAGGGGGCCTACTTTCCTCTAGCAATCAGCCCCAGCATTTT
>-|TRBD2|TRBV13|TRBJ2-7
CASSPTRLAGGHEQYF
TGTGCCAGCAGCCCAACCCGGTTAGCGGGGGGTCACGAGCAGTACTTC
>-|-|TRBV7-3|TRBJ2-2
CASSLNRGGQGPGELFF
TGTGCCAGCAGCTTAAATCGGGGGGGACAGGGCCCCGGGGAGCTGTTTTTT
>-|TRBD2|TRBV7-2|TRBJ2-5
CASSLTSGSNQETQYF
TGTGCCAGCAGCTTAACTAGCGGGTCTAACCAAGAGACCCAGTACTTC
>once|TRBD2|TRBV5-1|TRBJ2-2
CASSLAPAGGTYTGELFF
TGCGCCAGCAGCTTGGCCCCAGCGGGAGGAACCTACACCGGGGAGCTGTTTTTT
>-|TRBD2|TRBV5-4|TRBJ2-7
CASSLYGGSGYEQYF
TGTGCCAGCAGCTTGTACGGGGGGTCAGGATACGAGCAGTACTTC
>-|TRBD1|TRBV4-3|TRBJ1-5
CASSLYRGRGNQPQHF
TGCGCCAGCAGCCTCTACAGGGGGCGGGGCAATCAGCCCCAGCATTTT